These 17 T cell receptor beta chains came from one sample sequenced in a study of cytomegalovirus exposure and HLA in healthy donors. PCR primers comprised 60 Vbeta and 13 Jbeta primers. Assay used: immunoSEQ multiplex PCR; TCRdb lists only in-frame clones, some missing. The table shows under 150,000 clones, with 70% to 80% occurring only once. The sample taken for sequencing was PBMCs. The source of these receptors is a woman aged 60-70 years in good health and CMV-seropositive.

This sequence joins TRBV2 and TRBJ1-2, with TRBD1 matching 8 bases. With 6 bases clipped from V and 3 bases from J, the junction kept 3 bases outside the gene matches. Germline CDR1 is SNHLY and CDR2 is FYNNEI. The CDR3 length is 13 residues. CDR3 coding DNA: TGTGCCAGCAGCCAGGACAGGGACTATGGCTACACCTTC. This gives the protein CASSQDRDYGYTF.

The chain has TRBV7-2 and TRBJ2-2, with 7 bases identical to TRBD2. The V segment lost 1 base and the J segment 5 bases; nucleotides outside the gene matches: 4. The CDR3 length is 15 residues. CDR1 is SGHTA and CDR2 is FQGNSA in the germline V gene. As DNA, the CDR3 is TGTGCCAGCAGCTTAGGGGGGGGACTGACCGGGGAGCTGTTTTTT. Translation gives CASSLGGGLTGELFF.

The J gene is TRBJ2-3, the V gene TRBV5-1; D is perhaps TRBD2 (7 bases). The CDR3 totals 15 residues. V was clipped by 5 bases and J by 1 base, with 14 bases between them. Germline V CDR1 and CDR2: SGHRS, YFSETQ. The CDR3 here is CASREGGAGTDTQYF. The DNA for the CDR3 is TGCGCCAGCAGGGAAGGGGGGGCCGGCACAGATACGCAGTATTTT.

The rearrangement joins TRBV5-4 to TRBJ2-5, with a possible D match to TRBD1 (6 bases). In germline, CDR1 is SGHNT, CDR2 YYREEE (reference sequence). The V end was cut by 4 bases, the J end by 1 base, with 14 bases between. The CDR3 contains 15 residues. CDR3 region: CASSPAGQSQETQYF. In DNA form, the CDR3 reads TGTGCCAGCAGCCCAGCTGGACAGTCCCAAGAGACCCAGTACTTC.

V and J are TRBV7-3 and TRBJ2-2; a possible D gene is TRBD1 (6 bases). The V end lost 6 bases, the J end lost 1 base, and 9 bases lay between the germline ends. Germline CDR1 reads SGHTA; CDR2 reads FQGTGA. This CDR3 is built from 14 residues. The CDR3 region is CASSLGGNTGELFF. The CDR3, as DNA: TGTGCCAGCAGTCTAGGGGGGAACACCGGGGAGCTGTTTTTT.

This chain links TRBV2 with TRBJ2-1; the D gene is possibly TRBD1 (5 bases). CDR1 is SNHLY, CDR2 FYNNEI, per germline. The CDR3 is 15 amino acids. Trimming shortened V by 0 bases and J by 8 bases, and 14 bases separated the two germline ends. The CDR3 spells CASSEAPVRVDEQFF. Written as DNA, the CDR3 is TGTGCCAGCAGTGAAGCGCCGGTCAGGGTCGATGAGCAGTTCTTC.

The chain carries TRBV4-1 and TRBJ1-2, with a weak D call TRBD1 (5 bases). The germline gives CDR1 MGHRA, CDR2 YSYEKL. V lost 1 base, J lost 5 bases, and 20 bases lay in between. This CDR3 has 17 residues. CDR3 loop: CASSQVRGTGASYGYTF. The CDR3 DNA reads TGCGCCAGCAGCCAAGTTAGAGGAACAGGAGCCTCGTATGGCTACACCTTC.

The chain has TRBV10-3 and TRBJ1-6; no clear D gene. Germline V lookup: CDR1 ENHRY, CDR2 SYGVKD. V dropped 0 bases and J dropped 8 bases, with 5 bases sitting between them. CDR3 length: 13 amino acids. The CDR3: CAISESTDSPLHF. The CDR3, as DNA: TGTGCCATCAGTGAGTCCACAGATTCACCCCTCCACTTT.

V is TRBV11-2 and J is TRBJ2-7, with 8 bases identical to TRBD1. The CDR3 is 15 amino acids. Germline V gene data show CDR1 as SGHAT and CDR2 as FQNNGV. J was trimmed by 4 bases and V by 2 bases; bases with no gene match: 7. CDR3 DNA: TGTGCCAGCAGCTTAACCGGGACAGGCCCTTACGAGCAGTACTTC. Its translation is CASSLTGTGPYEQYF.

This chain links TRBV6-5 with TRBJ2-3; maybe TRBD2 (5 bases). Germline assignment: CDR1 MNHEY and CDR2 SVGAGI. Trimming cost V 0 bases and J 6 bases, with 10 bases left between them. The CDR3 extends over 14 amino acids. CDR3 nucleotides: TGTGCCAGCAGTTACTCAGGGAGAGGGGATACGCAGTATTTT. Translated: CASSYSGRGDTQYF.

V is TRBV7-9 and J is TRBJ1-2; D call uncertain. Germline CDR1 and CDR2: SEHNR and FQNEAQ (reference sequence). This CDR3 comprises 13 residues. Between the trimmed V and J ends, which lost 1 base and 6 bases, there was a span of 9 bases. The CDR3 bases are TGTGCCAGCAGCTTAGTGGAGTTTGATGGCTACACCTTC. Its protein product is CASSLVEFDGYTF.

V gene TRBV4-1 combines with J gene TRBJ1-2; tentative D call: TRBD1 (5 bases). V gave up 4 bases and J gave up 4 bases, with 16 bases separating them. The CDR3 extends over 15 amino acids. Per the germline V gene, CDR1 is MGHRA and CDR2 is YSYEKL. The CDR3 here is CASSLQRETVYGYTF. The DNA of the CDR3 is TGCGCCAGCAGCCTTCAAAGAGAGACAGTCTATGGCTACACCTTC.

The chain employs TRBV11-3 and TRBJ1-5; 10 positions agree with TRBD1. The germline gives CDR1 SGHNT, CDR2 YENEEA. Losses at the gene ends were 4 bases for V and 5 bases for J; bases not matched to a gene: 11. This CDR3 has 17 residues. The CDR3 region has the DNA TGTGCCAGCAGCTCCCATACGCGACAGGGGGCTTATCAGCCCCAGCATTTT. Protein product: CASSSHTRQGAYQPQHF.

In its sample, this clone was seen a few times. The chain has TRBV18 and TRBJ2-5, with D possibly matching TRBD2 (6 bases). Germline loops: CDR1 KGHSH, CDR2 LQKENI. The V end was cut by 5 bases, the J end by 3 bases, with 13 bases between. CDR3 length: 14 residues. The CDR3, as DNA: TGTGCCAGCTCAGGCGGCGGGGTGGAAGAGACCCAGTACTTC. Amino acids: CASSGGGVEETQYF.

J is TRBJ1-1 and V is TRBV7-3; perhaps TRBD1 as D (5 bases). The CDR3 loop spans 16 amino acids. The germline V and J ends were trimmed by 5 bases and 4 bases, with 20 bases remaining between them. CDR1 is SGHTA and CDR2 is FQGTGA in the germline V gene. CDR3 loop: CASSQRGLPESTEAFF. The CDR3, as DNA: TGTGCCAGCAGCCAGAGGGGACTCCCGGAGTCCACTGAAGCTTTCTTT.

This sequence joins TRBV6-5 and TRBJ2-5, with D perhaps TRBD1 (7 bases). Between the trimmed V and J ends, which lost 5 bases and 5 bases, there was a span of 12 bases. This CDR3 is built from 13 residues. Germline V gene data show CDR1 as MNHEY and CDR2 as SVGAGI. DNA for the CDR3: TGTGCCAGCAGTCACAGGGGACTGGAGACCCAGTACTTC. This codes for CASSHRGLETQYF.

The table lists this clone with a few counts. The V call is TRBV7-9, the J call TRBJ2-5, with TRBD2 identical over 9 bases. V gave up 3 bases and J gave up 2 bases; unmatched junction bases: 4. CDR1 and CDR2 from the germline V gene are SEHNR and FQNEAQ (reference sequence). The CDR3 has 15 residues. Written as DNA, the CDR3 is TGTGCCAGCAGCTTTCAACTAGCGGGTCAAGAGACCCAGTACTTC. This translates into CASSFQLAGQETQYF.